This record concerns one T cell receptor (beta chain) sequence. Its antigen is unknown. This sample is drawn from a study of CD8 T cells in ankylosing spondylitis. Study-level points and caveats: In ankylosing spondylitis blood, a motif of roughly 8 highly homologous TCR beta variants appeared characteristic. The authors found the disease-linked clones to be CD8+ and relatively rare in peripheral blood. Reactive arthritis synovial fluid and blood previously showed some of these motif variants. Clones tied to disease were said to be significantly enriched in matched ankylosing spondylitis synovial fluid.

Construction of TCR beta libraries was performed using quantitative 5'-RACE with molecular barcodes. TCRdb re-analysed the 5' RACE reads in MiXCR, keeping a single row per CDR3 protein. The table includes roughly 700,000 distinct CDR3 sequences, 15% to 20% detected once. The CDR3 runs 16 residues. V was clipped by 2 bases and J by 3 bases, with 14 bases between them. The germline V gene encodes CDR1 SGHRS and CDR2 YFSETQ. The TCR sequence derives from a male donor with ankylosing spondylitis. This rearrangement joins TRBV5-1 to TRBJ2-2, with D tentatively TRBD1 or TRBD2 (5 bases each). The sample comprised blood, either unsorted or a sorted T cell fraction (not recorded which). The CDR3 nucleotides read TGCGCCAGCAGCTTCCTCCGGGACCCCGACACCGGGGAGCTGTTTTTT. It codes for CASSFLRDPDTGELFF.